The entry that follows covers one T cell receptor beta chain sequence. The antigen is not known. V lost 6 bases, J lost 0 bases, and 18 bases lay in between. CDR3 length: 16 residues. In germline, CDR1 is DFQATT, CDR2 SNEGSKA (reference sequence). TCRdb reprocessed the reads via MiXCR and lists one record per CDR3 protein. The sample includes hundreds of thousands of distinct CDR3 sequences, 30% to 35% of them seen just once. The sample is drawn from a study of T cell repertoires in cytomegalovirus infection. Across the study: Public signatures in TCR beta pointed to CMV infection and matching HLA type.

The study, taken as a whole, reports: Of the TCR beta families, the public ones yielded a cumulative frequency that identified carriers of CMV plus the relevant HLA.

This TCR was recovered from a human donor in good health (CMV status not recorded). Some clones in this sample may be carry-over from other donors' samples. Sequencing used cultured PBMCs, obtained from culture after CMV antigen stimulation. The V gene is TRBV20-1, the J gene TRBJ1-5; D is unclear. Here the CDR3 DNA reads TGCAGTGCCCGATCATGGCGGTCGGGTAGCAATCAGCCCCAGCATTTT. Protein sequence: CSARSWRSGSNQPQHF.